The rows below give T cell receptor beta chains drawn from one sample of a study of T cell responses to AZD1222 COVID-19 vaccine. Generated by immunoSEQ multiplex PCR, the TCRdb table keeps only in-frame clones and is missing some. Found here are some 120,000 clones, approximately 88% of them singletons; the top ten hold 7.6%. Sample: peripheral blood, taken on day 0 of AZD1222 vaccination. These receptors came from an adult in good health. The CDR3 runs from the conserved cysteine through the conserved F or W. A D gene is named only where the DNA matches it firmly. Size values are once, few and many counts, or a class for expanded clones, and some rows have none.

d_call	j_call	v_call	clone_size	cdr3_nt	cdr3_aa
TRBD1	TRBJ2-2	TRBV6-5	-	TGTGCCAGCAGTTACCGGGACAGAGCGGCCGGGGAGCTGTTTTTT	CASSYRDRAAGELFF
-	TRBJ2-7	TRBV7-2	-	TGTGCCAGCAGCTTAGAGGCACAGGTCCACGAGCAGTACTTC	CASSLEAQVHEQYF
TRBD2	TRBJ2-7	TRBV5-6	-	TGTGCCAGCAGCCCTCTGGCGGGAGGCACCTACGAGCAGTACTTC	CASSPLAGGTYEQYF
TRBD1	TRBJ1-4	TRBV9	-	TGTGCCAGCAGCGTAGGCGTCGGGACAGGCCTGGAAAAACTGTTTTTT	CASSVGVGTGLEKLFF
TRBD1	TRBJ2-5	TRBV5-8	-	TGTGCCAGCAGCTTGGGGTGGACAGGGGAGGAGTACTTC	CASSLGWTGEEYF
-	TRBJ1-3	TRBV6-6	-	TGTGCCAGCAGTTCCGAGAGGGTGTCTGGAAACACCATATATTTT	CASSSERVSGNTIYF
-	TRBJ2-1	TRBV18	-	TGTGCCAGCTCTACCCGCATGGATGAGCAGTTCTTC	CASSTRMDEQFF
-	TRBJ2-7	TRBV3-1/TRBV3-2	-	TGTGCCAGCAGCCACGGGAGTCCCTACGAGCAGTACTTC	CASSHGSPYEQYF
-	TRBJ1-5	TRBV27	-	TGTGCCAGCAGTTTCCTCCGGGAGCAGCCCCAGCATTTT	CASSFLREQPQHF
-	TRBJ2-7	TRBV10-3	-	TGTGCCATCAGGCCCGGGACAAATAACTCCGGGATGATAAGCTACGAGCAGTACTTC	CAIRPGTNNSGMISYEQYF
TRBD2	TRBJ2-7	TRBV29-1	once	TGCAGCGTGAGGGGGACTAGCGGGAACTACGAGCAGTACTTC	CSVRGTSGNYEQYF
TRBD1	TRBJ1-1	TRBV19	-	TGTGCCAGTAGTCTGGACAGGACGAACACTGAAGCTTTCTTT	CASSLDRTNTEAFF
-	TRBJ2-5	TRBV29-1	-	TGCAGCGTTGACAGCCCGGGGGAGACCCAGTACTTC	CSVDSPGETQYF
-	TRBJ1-3	TRBV7-9	-	TGTGCCAGCAGCTCGTTAGACAGAAACTCTGGAAACACCATATATTTT	CASSSLDRNSGNTIYF
TRBD1	TRBJ1-1	TRBV29-1	-	TGCAGCGTTACAGGGGGACGGGGCACTGAAGCTTTCTTT	CSVTGGRGTEAFF
-	TRBJ2-5	TRBV14	-	TGTGCCAGCAGCCAGGCGCGTCCGGAGACCCAGTACTTC	CASSQARPETQYF
-	TRBJ1-3	TRBV29-1	-	TGCAGCGTTGAACTCACAGACTCTGGAAACACCATATATTTT	CSVELTDSGNTIYF
TRBD2	TRBJ2-1	TRBV10-1	-	TGCGCCAGCAGTAATCTGACTAGCGGGAGAGGAAATGCCTACAATGAGCAGTTCTTC	CASSNLTSGRGNAYNEQFF
-	TRBJ1-1	TRBV6-6	-	TGTGCCAGCAGTTCTGCGGGGGGGGCTGAAGCTTTCTTT	CASSSAGGAEAFF
-	TRBJ2-7	TRBV21-1	-	TGTGCCAGCAGCAAAGCACGGGGGGCCCTGGGGGACTTC	CASSKARGALGDF
-	TRBJ2-7	TRBV6-5	-	TGTGCCAGCAGCATGACAGGATCCTACGAGCAGTACTTC	CASSMTGSYEQYF
TRBD1	TRBJ2-5	TRBV18	-	TGTGCCAGCACAAGGGGGACAGGCCAAGAGACCCAGTACTTC	CASTRGTGQETQYF
TRBD2	TRBJ2-7	TRBV7-2	-	TGTGCCAGCAGCTCCGGACTAGCGAGGGAGCAGTACTTC	CASSSGLAREQYF
TRBD2	TRBJ2-3	TRBV6-6	-	TGTGCCAGCAGTCCTTGGGGACTAGCGGGGGCCCGGGACACAGATACGCAGTATTTT	CASSPWGLAGARDTDTQYF
TRBD1	TRBJ2-1	TRBV6-2/TRBV6-3	-	TGTGCCAGCAGCAAGGGACAGGGGTCCTACAATGAGCAGTTCTTC	CASSKGQGSYNEQFF
-	TRBJ2-3	TRBV11-1	-	TGTGCCAGCAGGCCCAGGACCCTTAGCACAGATACGCAGTATTTT	CASRPRTLSTDTQYF
TRBD1	TRBJ2-2	TRBV3-1/TRBV3-2	few	TGTGCCAGCAGCCCTACAGGGGGAAGAACCGGGGAGCTGTTTTTT	CASSPTGGRTGELFF
TRBD1	TRBJ2-3	TRBV6-5	-	TGTGCCAGCAGGCCGGGACAGGGGGCCGGAGATACGCAGTATTTT	CASRPGQGAGDTQYF
-	TRBJ1-2	TRBV4-1	-	TGCGCCAGCAGCCATGGGGCAGCTAACTATGGCTACACCTTC	CASSHGAANYGYTF
-	TRBJ2-7	TRBV4-1	once	TGCGCCAGCAGCCAAGACTTACGGGATCGGCAGTACTTC	CASSQDLRDRQYF
TRBD1	TRBJ1-5	TRBV27	few	TGTGCCAGCAGCCGTTTGGACAGGAATAGCAATCAGCCCCAGCATTTT	CASSRLDRNSNQPQHF
TRBD1	TRBJ1-3	TRBV2	-	TGTGCCAGCCAGACAGGGGGCCAAGCAAACACCATATATTTT	CASQTGGQANTIYF
TRBD1	TRBJ1-1	TRBV7-9	once	TGTGCCAGCAGCTTAGGGGACAGCCAGAACACTGAAGCTTTCTTT	CASSLGDSQNTEAFF
TRBD2	TRBJ2-1	TRBV9	-	TGTGCCAGCAGCGTAGGAGGGGCCAGCGCGGGACTAGCCCGGGAGCAGTTCTTC	CASSVGGASAGLAREQFF